This T cell receptor beta chain was profiled in a study of CXCR3-negative and CXCR3-positive naive CD8 T cells. Study-level results: Naive cells with CXCR3 showed TRB CDR3s that were more hydrophobic than those in CXCR3-negative naive cells. Diversity proved comparably high across both naive subsets and much lower in memory CD8+ cells.

The study sorted every CD8+ T cell subset in triplicate at 300,000 cells each. Points on this clonotype: Its antigen is not known.

The TRB cDNA libraries were prepared by 5' RACE with UMI labels. TCRdb reprocessed the 5' RACE reads and stores each CDR3 protein as one record, lacking DNA. The sample table includes some 120,000 distinct CDR3 sequences. The TCR originated in a human donor in good health. Some clones in this sample may be carry-over from other donors' samples. Material for sequencing was naive CXCR3+ CD8+ T cells from blood. Subset described: CD45RO-CCR7+CD27+CD95- naive CD8+ T cells expressing CXCR3 (TNR3+).

The CDR3 spells CAISELASGRNSYEQYF. This sequence joins TRBV10-3 and TRBJ2-7; no DNA is available, so the TRBD2 call from TCRdb remains unchecked. The CDR3 spans 17 residues. CDR1 is ENHRY, CDR2 SYGVKD, per germline.